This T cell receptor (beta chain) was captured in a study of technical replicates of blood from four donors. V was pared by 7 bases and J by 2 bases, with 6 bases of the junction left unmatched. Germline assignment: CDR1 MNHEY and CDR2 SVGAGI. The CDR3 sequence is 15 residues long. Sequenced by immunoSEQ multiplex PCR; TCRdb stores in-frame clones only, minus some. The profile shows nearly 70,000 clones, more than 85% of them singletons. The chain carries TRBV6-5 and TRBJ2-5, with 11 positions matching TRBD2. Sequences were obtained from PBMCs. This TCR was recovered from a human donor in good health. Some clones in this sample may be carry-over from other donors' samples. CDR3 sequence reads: CASTPLAGGQETQYF. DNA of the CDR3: TGTGCCAGCACCCCGCTAGCGGGAGGTCAAGAGACCCAGTACTTC.